These T cell receptor beta chains were read from a single sample in a study of T-cell reconstitution after alpha-beta-depleted transplantation in children. Each CDR3 protein is one row after TCRdb ran MiXCR on the PCR reads. The sample shows about 980,000 distinct CDR3 sequences, around 30% of them seen only once. Sequences were derived from PBMCs, mostly from graft donor cells, sampled 360 days after TCRalphabeta/CD19-depleted stem cell transplant. The receptors come from a boy in the first two years of life who had a stem cell transplant for SCID, so the T cells may come from the graft donor. Both conserved end residues are part of each CDR3. Each record gives: clone size, D gene, J gene, V gene, CDR3 protein, CDR3 DNA. The D gene is left open where the match is weak. Expanded clones get a size class; other rows say once, few or many, or leave the size out.

size: -
D: -
J: TRBJ2-4
V: TRBV4-2
CDR3: CASSPGFDSLAKNIQYF
DNA: TGTGCCAGCAGCCCCGGGTTCGACAGCCTAGCCAAAAACATTCAGTACTTC

size: -
D: TRBD1
J: TRBJ2-1
V: TRBV27
CDR3: CASSLTGTAAYNEQFF
DNA: TGTGCCAGCAGTTTGACCGGGACAGCGGCCTACAATGAGCAGTTCTTC

size: once
D: -
J: TRBJ2-2
V: TRBV18
CDR3: CASSPQRLYTGELFF
DNA: TGTGCCAGCTCACCTCAGAGGCTCTACACCGGGGAGCTGTTTTTT

size: few
D: TRBD2
J: TRBJ2-3
V: TRBV10-2
CDR3: CASSEPSGGTDTQYF
DNA: TGCGCCAGCAGTGAGCCTAGCGGGGGCACAGATACGCAGTATTTT

size: -
D: -
J: TRBJ1-5
V: TRBV10-3
CDR3: CAISDGSGSHQPQHF
DNA: TGTGCCATCAGTGACGGGTCAGGGTCTCATCAGCCCCAGCATTTT

size: once
D: -
J: TRBJ2-1
V: TRBV20-1
CDR3: CSAKGTYSYNEQFF
DNA: TGCAGTGCCAAGGGGACATACTCCTACAATGAGCAGTTCTTC

size: -
D: -
J: TRBJ1-5
V: TRBV3-1
CDR3: CASSQGGAGDNQPQHF
DNA: TGTGCCAGCAGCCAAGGTGGTGCCGGGGATAATCAGCCCCAGCATTTT

size: -
D: TRBD2
J: TRBJ2-7
V: TRBV28
CDR3: CASSSEGPLAGRTYEQYF
DNA: TGTGCCAGCAGTTCCGAGGGGCCGCTAGCGGGGCGAACCTACGAGCAGTACTTC

size: few
D: -
J: TRBJ2-5
V: TRBV12-3/TRBV12-4
CDR3: CASSFGVETQYF
DNA: TGCGCCAGCAGCTTTGGGGTTGAGACCCAGTACTTC

size: many
D: TRBD1
J: TRBJ2-1
V: TRBV9
CDR3: CASSAQGEDEQFF
DNA: TGTGCCAGCAGCGCCCAGGGGGAAGACGAGCAGTTCTTC

size: -
D: -
J: TRBJ2-7
V: TRBV29-1
CDR3: CSVTVSISYEQYF
DNA: TGCAGCGTGACAGTCAGTATCTCCTACGAGCAGTACTTC

size: -
D: -
J: TRBJ2-3
V: TRBV5-1
CDR3: CASSLGPYRDTQYF
DNA: TGCGCCAGCAGCTTGGGGCCTTATCGAGATACGCAGTATTTT

size: few
D: -
J: TRBJ2-3
V: TRBV12-3/TRBV12-4
CDR3: CASGRGTDTQYF
DNA: TGTGCCAGCGGGAGGGGGACAGATACGCAGTATTTT

size: few
D: -
J: TRBJ2-5
V: TRBV12-3/TRBV12-4
CDR3: CASSVQVQETQYF
DNA: TGTGCCAGCAGTGTCCAGGTACAAGAGACCCAGTACTTC

size: -
D: -
J: TRBJ1-5
V: TRBV20-1
CDR3: CSARGPNQPQHF
DNA: TGCAGTGCTAGAGGCCCTAATCAGCCCCAGCATTTT

size: -
D: -
J: TRBJ2-1
V: TRBV19
CDR3: CASSTGRARYNEQFF
DNA: TGTGCCAGTAGTACTGGGCGGGCCCGGTACAATGAGCAGTTCTTC

size: few
D: -
J: TRBJ2-7
V: TRBV5-1
CDR3: CASSLEGQGGEQYF
DNA: TGCGCCAGCAGCTTGGAAGGGCAGGGCGGCGAGCAGTACTTC

size: few
D: -
J: TRBJ2-7
V: TRBV6-2/TRBV6-3
CDR3: CASSPMRGIPYEQYF
DNA: TGTGCCAGCAGTCCGATGCGAGGGATCCCCTACGAGCAGTACTTC

size: once
D: TRBD1
J: TRBJ1-5
V: TRBV7-7
CDR3: CASSLVGQGVSQPQHF
DNA: TGTGCCAGCAGCTTAGTGGGACAGGGAGTCAGTCAGCCCCAGCATTTT

size: -
D: TRBD2
J: TRBJ2-5
V: TRBV7-9
CDR3: CASSQTSGETQYF
DNA: TGTGCCAGCAGCCAGACTAGCGGAGAGACCCAGTACTTC

size: -
D: -
J: TRBJ2-5
V: TRBV7-2
CDR3: CASSLESLLRETQYF
DNA: TGTGCCAGCAGCTTAGAATCGTTACTGAGGGAGACCCAGTACTTC

size: -
D: -
J: TRBJ2-3
V: TRBV12-3/TRBV12-4
CDR3: CASTLGPGTQYF
DNA: TGTGCCAGCACACTCGGCCCTGGAACGCAGTATTTT

size: few
D: -
J: TRBJ2-1
V: TRBV15
CDR3: CATSRDGGGRGPLYNEQFF
DNA: TGTGCCACCAGCAGAGATGGAGGTGGGAGGGGGCCACTCTACAATGAGCAGTTCTTC

size: few
D: TRBD1
J: TRBJ2-1
V: TRBV20-1
CDR3: CSARDPARGLKPNEQFF
DNA: TGCAGTGCTAGAGACCCCGCTAGGGGGCTAAAACCGAATGAGCAGTTCTTC

size: -
D: -
J: TRBJ1-1
V: TRBV20-1
CDR3: CSARGPEFRLGAFF
DNA: TGCAGTGCTAGAGGGCCGGAGTTTAGGCTTGGAGCTTTCTTT

size: -
D: -
J: TRBJ2-7
V: TRBV5-1
CDR3: CASSAALEDFYEQYF
DNA: TGCGCCAGCAGTGCTGCTCTCGAAGATTTCTACGAGCAGTACTTC

size: -
D: TRBD2
J: TRBJ2-2
V: TRBV3-1
CDR3: CASSRSLAGDSGELFF
DNA: TGTGCCAGCAGCCGATCGCTAGCGGGGGACTCCGGGGAGCTGTTTTTT

size: -
D: -
J: TRBJ2-4
V: TRBV18
CDR3: CASSPSLASAKNIQYF
DNA: TGTGCCAGCTCACCCTCTTTAGCCTCGGCCAAAAACATTCAGTACTTC

size: -
D: -
J: TRBJ1-2
V: TRBV20-1
CDR3: CSARPQTNYGYTF
DNA: TGCAGTGCCAGACCGCAGACTAACTATGGCTACACCTTC

size: -
D: TRBD1
J: TRBJ1-1
V: TRBV5-1
CDR3: CASREGQGALNTEAFF
DNA: TGCGCCAGCAGGGAGGGACAGGGGGCGTTGAACACTGAAGCTTTCTTT

size: -
D: TRBD1
J: TRBJ2-6
V: TRBV13
CDR3: CASSGGPPTGGNSGANVLTF
DNA: TGTGCCAGCAGCGGAGGTCCTCCGACAGGGGGTAACTCTGGGGCCAACGTCCTGACTTTC

size: -
D: -
J: TRBJ2-4
V: TRBV5-1
CDR3: CASSSGSSRPDIQYF
DNA: TGCGCCAGCAGCTCTGGTTCTAGTAGGCCAGACATTCAGTACTTC

size: few
D: -
J: TRBJ2-4
V: TRBV28
CDR3: CASSDPRALLAKNIQYF
DNA: TGTGCCAGCAGCGACCCCCGGGCGTTACTAGCCAAAAACATTCAGTACTTC

size: few
D: -
J: TRBJ2-1
V: TRBV4-1
CDR3: CASSQEGRGKQFF
DNA: TGCGCCAGCAGCCAAGAAGGGAGGGGGAAGCAGTTCTTC

size: -
D: TRBD1
J: TRBJ2-3
V: TRBV11-2
CDR3: CASSSQTGGEGDTQYF
DNA: TGTGCCAGCAGCTCCCAGACAGGGGGTGAAGGGGATACGCAGTATTTT

size: -
D: -
J: TRBJ2-7
V: TRBV10-3
CDR3: CAISESGGAAYF
DNA: TGTGCCATCAGTGAGTCCGGAGGGGCCGCGTACTTC

size: -
D: TRBD1
J: TRBJ2-4
V: TRBV15
CDR3: CATSRYRGLAKNIQYF
DNA: TGTGCCACCAGCAGGTACAGGGGGCTAGCCAAAAACATTCAGTACTTC

size: few
D: -
J: TRBJ1-1
V: TRBV20-1
CDR3: CSASGDTEAFF
DNA: TGCAGTGCTAGCGGTGACACTGAAGCTTTCTTT

size: -
D: -
J: TRBJ2-3
V: TRBV13
CDR3: CASSWGLSPDTQYF
DNA: TGTGCCAGCAGCTGGGGACTCTCTCCAGATACGCAGTATTTT

size: -
D: TRBD1
J: TRBJ2-2
V: TRBV28
CDR3: CASSLLGGGQARTGELFF
DNA: TGTGCCAGCAGTTTATTGGGTGGGGGACAGGCAAGAACCGGGGAGCTGTTTTTT

size: -
D: -
J: TRBJ2-1
V: TRBV4-1
CDR3: CASSQVERGGQVF
DNA: TGCGCCAGCAGCCAAGTCGAGAGAGGTGGCCAGGTCTTC

size: few
D: -
J: TRBJ2-3
V: TRBV11-2
CDR3: CASSISRVRGSTDTQYF
DNA: TGTGCCAGCAGCATATCCAGGGTTAGGGGAAGCACAGATACGCAGTATTTT